This T cell receptor (beta chain) was sequenced for a study of cytomegalovirus exposure and HLA in healthy donors. Study-wide background: The Caucasian-associated ancestry cluster contained roughly four fifths of the approximately 400 genotyped donors. Findings and limits, study-wide: TCR association rates varied by HLA locus in a later analysis, with DRB1 highest and HLA-C lowest. No immune exposure information besides CMV serostatus was available. Later on, an analysis tied 15,000 or so TCR beta sequences to HLA alleles at 0.05 false discovery rate.

The PCR was carried out with 60 Vbeta primers and 13 Jbeta primers. Assay: immunoSEQ multiplex PCR; the TCRdb copy retains only in-frame clones and omits some. The table records approximately 150,000 clones, about 84% of them present only once. A word on this clone: Its target is unknown.

This CDR3 is built from 13 residues. Germline CDR1 and CDR2: MGHDK and SYGVNS. J was trimmed by 5 bases and V by 10 bases; bases with no gene match: 8. The TCR sequence derives from a man aged 45-65 years in good health and CMV-seropositive. Material for sequencing was PBMCs. This sequence joins TRBV25-1 and TRBJ1-1; TRBD1 matches at 9 bases. The CDR3 reads CATIGQGQTEAFF. In nucleotides, the CDR3 is TGTGCCACCATCGGACAGGGGCAAACTGAAGCTTTCTTT.